The sequence of this T cell receptor beta chain was determined in a study of blood T cell repertoires in COVID-19. On the study more broadly: Samples came from the United States, Italy and Spain, spanning acute and convalescent COVID-19. T cells, B-cell-depleted T cells, or PBMCs supplied cDNA or gDNA.

The count of this clone is one. In the original processing: Quantification of nucleated cells was approximated via reference gene primer amplification. Measured with immunoSEQ multiplex PCR; TCRdb has only the in-frame clones, and not every one. V and J calls plus clone size are reproduced from that table; the DNA served to infer D and trimming. This table holds 150,000 or so clones, about four fifths found once. Trimming shortened V by 1 base and J by 0 bases, and 6 bases separated the two germline ends. CDR1 is LGHNA and CDR2 is YNFKEQ in the germline V gene. This CDR3 region has 15 residues. The chain carries TRBV4-2 and TRBJ2-2; no clear D. This sequence was found in a woman of 80 years or more with acute or convalescent COVID-19. Sequencing was done on a sample of peripheral blood. Written as DNA, the CDR3 is TGTGCCAGCAGCCAAGCCACATCGAACACCGGGGAGCTGTTTTTT. Translation gives CASSQATSNTGELFF.